This T cell receptor (beta chain) originates from a study of shared clonotypes between healthy human individuals. Looking at the study overall: Per donor, three plates held CD4 naive cells, three held CD4 memory, two held CD8 naive and one held CD8 memory.

General observations from the study: Of the naive CD4 clonotypes, around 5% were shared across a handful of donors.

The CDR3 contains 16 residues. Germline V gene lookup returns CDR1 SGHDN and CDR2 FVKESK. V gave up 1 base and J gave up 7 bases, with 18 bases separating them. A remark on this clone: Its antigen is unidentified.

Profiling relied on immunoSEQ multiplex PCR, and the TCRdb table lists in-frame clones only, not all of them. The sample has over a million clones; more than 95% are singletons. This TCR was sampled from a man aged 25-45 years in good health. The sequenced sample was naive CD4+ T cells sorted from blood. Indicated subset: CD45RA+ positively selected. This chain uses TRBV14 with TRBJ2-3; D perhaps matches TRBD1 (5 bases). CDR3 region: CASSQAFSMGLYTQYF. CDR3 DNA: TGTGCCAGCAGCCAAGCGTTCTCTATGGGGCTCTATACGCAGTATTTT.